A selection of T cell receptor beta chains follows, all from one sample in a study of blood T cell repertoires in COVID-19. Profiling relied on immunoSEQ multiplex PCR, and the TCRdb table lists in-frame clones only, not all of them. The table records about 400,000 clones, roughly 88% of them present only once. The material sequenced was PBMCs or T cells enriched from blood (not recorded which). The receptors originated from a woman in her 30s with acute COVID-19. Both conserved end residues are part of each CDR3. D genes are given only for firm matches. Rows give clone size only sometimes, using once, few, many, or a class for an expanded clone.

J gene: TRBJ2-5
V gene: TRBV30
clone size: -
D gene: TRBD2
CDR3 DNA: TGTGCCTGGAGCTCGGGTCCGGGGGGGAGAGTGCGAGAGACCCAGTACTTC
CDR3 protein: CAWSSGPGGRVRETQYF

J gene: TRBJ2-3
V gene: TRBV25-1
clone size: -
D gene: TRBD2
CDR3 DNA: TGTGCCAGCACCGGACTAGCGGGGGAATTAACAGATACGCAGTATTTT
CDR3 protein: CASTGLAGELTDTQYF

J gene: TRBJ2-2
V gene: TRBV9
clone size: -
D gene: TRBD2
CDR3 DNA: TGTGCCAGCAGCGTAGGGACTAGTCTCACCGGGGAGCTGTTTTTT
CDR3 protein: CASSVGTSLTGELFF

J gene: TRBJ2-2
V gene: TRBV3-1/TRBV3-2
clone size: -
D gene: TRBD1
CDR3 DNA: TGTGCCAGCAGCCGGACAGGGAACACCGGGGAGCTGTTTTTT
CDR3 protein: CASSRTGNTGELFF

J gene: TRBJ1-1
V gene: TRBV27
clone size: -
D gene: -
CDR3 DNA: TGTGCCAGCAGTTCACTCACCAGGGGTAGTACTGAAGCTTTCTTT
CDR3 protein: CASSSLTRGSTEAFF

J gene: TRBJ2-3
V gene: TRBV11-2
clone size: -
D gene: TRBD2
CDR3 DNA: TGTGCCAGCAGCCTCGGGACTAGTTCCGATACGCAGTATTTT
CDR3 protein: CASSLGTSSDTQYF

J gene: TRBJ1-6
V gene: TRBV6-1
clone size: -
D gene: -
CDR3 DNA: TGTGCCAGCAGTGAAGAAGCTCTCATGGTATCACCCCTCCACTTT
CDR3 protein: CASSEEALMVSPLHF

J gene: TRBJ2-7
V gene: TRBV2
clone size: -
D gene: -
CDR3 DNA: TGTGCCAGCTTGCAGGGCATTCCGTCCTACGAGCAGTACTTC
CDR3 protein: CASLQGIPSYEQYF

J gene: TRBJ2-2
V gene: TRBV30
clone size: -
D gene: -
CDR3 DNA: TGTGCCTGGGGTTCCTCCCCAGGGCTGGACACCGGGGAGCTGTTTTTT
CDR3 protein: CAWGSSPGLDTGELFF

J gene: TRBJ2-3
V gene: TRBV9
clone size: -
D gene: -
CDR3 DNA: TGTGCCAGCAGCGTAGGAATACAGGGCGGCACAGATACGCAGTATTTT
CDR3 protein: CASSVGIQGGTDTQYF

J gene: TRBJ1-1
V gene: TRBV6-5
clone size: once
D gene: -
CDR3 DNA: TGTGCCAGCAGCCCCACTGGACAGAACACTGAAGCTTTCTTT
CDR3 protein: CASSPTGQNTEAFF

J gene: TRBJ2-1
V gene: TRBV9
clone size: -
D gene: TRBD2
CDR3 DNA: TGTGCCAGCAGCTCACAAGGGGGAAGCGGGGGATCATACAATGAGCAGTTCTTC
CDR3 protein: CASSSQGGSGGSYNEQFF

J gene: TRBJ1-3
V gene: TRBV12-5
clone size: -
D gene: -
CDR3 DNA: TGTGCTAGTGGTACTCCAGAGGCTGGAAACACCATATATTTT
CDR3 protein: CASGTPEAGNTIYF

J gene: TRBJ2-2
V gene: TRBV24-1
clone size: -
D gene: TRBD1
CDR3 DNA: TGTGCCACCAGTGACCCCGGGACAGGGCAGACCGGGGAGCTGTTTTTT
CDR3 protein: CATSDPGTGQTGELFF

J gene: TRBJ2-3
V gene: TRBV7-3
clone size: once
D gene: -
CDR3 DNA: TGTGCCAGCAGCTTAGGTCACCGGGATACGCAGTATTTT
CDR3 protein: CASSLGHRDTQYF

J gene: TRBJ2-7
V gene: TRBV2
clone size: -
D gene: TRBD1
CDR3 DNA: TGTGCCAGCAGTGAAGAGGGGGCCTCCTCCTACGAGCAGTACTTC
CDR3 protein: CASSEEGASSYEQYF

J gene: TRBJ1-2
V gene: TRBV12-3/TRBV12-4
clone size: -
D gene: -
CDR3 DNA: TGTGCCAGCAGAAGCGATTTACGGGTTGGCTACACCTTC
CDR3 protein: CASRSDLRVGYTF

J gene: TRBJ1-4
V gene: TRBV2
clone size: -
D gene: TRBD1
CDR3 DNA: TGTGCCAGCACCAGGGACAGAGATGAAAAACTGTTTTTT
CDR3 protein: CASTRDRDEKLFF

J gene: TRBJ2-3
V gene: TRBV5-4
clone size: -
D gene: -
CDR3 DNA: TGTGCCAGCAGCTTGGTAGGACAGAAACATACGCAGTATTTT
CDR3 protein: CASSLVGQKHTQYF

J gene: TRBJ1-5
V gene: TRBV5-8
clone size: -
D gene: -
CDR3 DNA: TGTGCCAGCAGCAGGCGGGGAACGACTCATCAGCCCCAGCATTTT
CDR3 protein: CASSRRGTTHQPQHF

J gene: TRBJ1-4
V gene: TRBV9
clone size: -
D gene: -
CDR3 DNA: TGTGCCAGCAGCGCAGGGGCCGCTAATGAAAAACTGTTTTTT
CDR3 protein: CASSAGAANEKLFF

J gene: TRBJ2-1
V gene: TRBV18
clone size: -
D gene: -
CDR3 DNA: TGTGCCAGCTCACTGAGCTCCTACAATGAGCAGTTCTTC
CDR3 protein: CASSLSSYNEQFF

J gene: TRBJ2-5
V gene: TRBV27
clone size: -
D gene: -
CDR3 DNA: TGTGCCAGCAGGGGACGGGGGAGGCAAGAGACCCAGTACTTC
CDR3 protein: CASRGRGRQETQYF

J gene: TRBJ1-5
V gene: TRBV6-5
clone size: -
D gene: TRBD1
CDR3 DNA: TGTGCCAGCAGTTACTTGGCAGGGGGTCAGCCCCAGCATTTT
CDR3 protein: CASSYLAGGQPQHF

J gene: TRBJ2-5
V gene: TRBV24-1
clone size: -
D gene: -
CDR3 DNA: TGTGCCACCAGTGGTCTAGATAGCGGTTCTCAAGAGACCCAGTACTTC
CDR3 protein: CATSGLDSGSQETQYF

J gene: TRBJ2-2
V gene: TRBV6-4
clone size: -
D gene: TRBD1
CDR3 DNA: TGTGCCAGCAGTGACTCGAACAGGGGCCCGAACACCGGGGAGCTGTTTTTT
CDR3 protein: CASSDSNRGPNTGELFF

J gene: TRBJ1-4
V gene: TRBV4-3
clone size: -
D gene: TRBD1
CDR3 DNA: TGCGCCAGCAGCCAATACGACAGGGAAACTAATGAAAAACTGTTTTTT
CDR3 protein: CASSQYDRETNEKLFF

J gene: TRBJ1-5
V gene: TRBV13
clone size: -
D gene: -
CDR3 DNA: TGTGCCAGCAGCTCGAGAGCCTCTAGCAATCAGCCCCAGCATTTT
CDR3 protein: CASSSRASSNQPQHF